This T cell receptor (beta chain) was captured in a study of T cells in Graves' hyperthyroidism and ophthalmopathy. CDR3 length: 15 residues. The V and J ends lost 6 bases and 2 bases, in that order; junction bases with no gene match: 8. Looked up from germline, CDR1 is LGHDT and CDR2 is YNNKEL (reference sequence). Amplified TCR beta CDR3 regions came from RNA transcripts. RT-PCR in the first round (using the HTBI primer set) targeted the TCR CDR3. In TCRdb, the multiplex PCR reads were re-called with MiXCR into one record per CDR3 protein. This table holds around 600,000 distinct CDR3 sequences, roughly 15% found once. There are many counts of this clonotype. Among ophthalmopathy patients, the Clinical Activity Score reached at least 3, the NOSPECS grade reached at least 4, and duration remained under 3 months.

Sequencing input: blood. The receptor's source is a woman between 50 and 59 years old with Graves' ophthalmopathy. The V call is TRBV3-1, the J call TRBJ2-7, with 9 bases matching TRBD2. Here the CDR3 DNA reads TGTGCCAGCAGTTGGGCTAGCGGGGCCGCCTACGAGCAGTACTTC. This codes for CASSWASGAAYEQYF.